These T cell receptor beta chains were read from a single sample in a study of cytomegalovirus exposure and HLA in healthy donors. The method was immunoSEQ multiplex PCR; TCRdb's version includes in-frame clones alone and lacks a portion of them. The sample holds around 140,000 clones, 75% to 90% seen once. Sequencing was performed on PBMCs. The receptors come from a woman between 25 and 40 years old in good health and CMV-seronegative. Both conserved end residues are part of each CDR3. Fields, in order: V gene, clone size, D gene, J gene, CDR3 DNA, CDR3 protein. D genes are given only for firm matches. Only some rows state a clone size, as once, few, many or a class for expanded clones.

>TRBV9|.|TRBD2|TRBJ2-2
TGTGCCAGCAGCTCTGGGGGACTAGCGGGAGGGCCTGCCGGGGAGCTGTTTTTT
CASSSGGLAGGPAGELFF
>TRBV29-1|.|.|TRBJ2-5
TGCAGCGTCCAAGCGGTGGGGGGCCAAGAGACCCAGTACTTC
CSVQAVGGQETQYF
>TRBV5-1|.|.|TRBJ1-3
TGCGCCAGCAGATTGTCGGGAGGATCCGGAAACACCATATATTTT
CASRLSGGSGNTIYF
>TRBV5-1|.|TRBD1|TRBJ1-1
TGCGCCAGCAGCTTGGACCAGACAGGGCTGGGGAACACTGAAGCTTTCTTT
CASSLDQTGLGNTEAFF
>TRBV7-9|.|.|TRBJ1-4
TGTTCCAGCAGCCTCATACCCCCCGGGGATGAAAAACTGTTTTTT
CSSSLIPPGDEKLFF
>TRBV28|.|.|TRBJ2-7
TGTGCCAGCAGTTTAAGTCAGGGGCCCGAGCAGTACTTC
CASSLSQGPEQYF
>TRBV7-2|.|.|TRBJ2-4
TGTGCCAGCAGCCCGCAGTCGGGAAACATTCAGTACTTC
CASSPQSGNIQYF
>TRBV19|few|TRBD1|TRBJ1-2
TGTGCCAGTAGTACTCCGGGACAGGGCTCTGGCTACACCTTC
CASSTPGQGSGYTF
>TRBV5-1|.|TRBD1|TRBJ2-1
TGCGCCAGCAGCGGGACAGGGTTGAATGAGCAGTTCTTC
CASSGTGLNEQFF
>TRBV6-5|.|.|TRBJ2-7
TGTGCCAGCAGCCCTCCCGGTTCCTACGAGCAGTACTTC
CASSPPGSYEQYF
>TRBV15|few|.|TRBJ2-6
TGTGCCACCAGCAGAGTCCAGCAGGGAATCTCTGGGGCCAACGTCCTGACTTTC
CATSRVQQGISGANVLTF
>TRBV21-1|.|.|TRBJ1-6
TGTGCCAGCAGCATCCCCCGCCGGGACAGGGTACATTCACCCCTCCACTTT
CASSIPRRDRVHSPLHF
>TRBV6-6|few|.|TRBJ1-5
TGTGCCAGCAGTTACTCGTCAGATCAGCCCCAGCATTTT
CASSYSSDQPQHF
>TRBV4-3|.|TRBD2|TRBJ2-2
TGCGCCAGCAGCCAGAGGGGACGGGGGGGCACCGGGGAGCTGTTTTTT
CASSQRGRGGTGELFF
>TRBV5-1|.|.|TRBJ1-2
TGCGCCAGCAGCGTGACAGACTATGGCTACACCTTC
CASSVTDYGYTF
>TRBV7-9|few|.|TRBJ1-1
TGTGCCAGCAGCCTCGCGGAGGGGAAGGCTTTCTTT
CASSLAEGKAFF
>TRBV6-5|.|TRBD1|TRBJ2-7
TGTGCCAGCAATACTTATGACAGGGGAAGTAACGAGCAGTACTTC
CASNTYDRGSNEQYF
>TRBV4-3|.|.|TRBJ2-6
TGCGCCAGCAGCCAAGATGGACAGTCTGGGGCCAACGTCCTGACTTTC
CASSQDGQSGANVLTF
>TRBV11-2|.|TRBD2|TRBJ2-1
TGTGCCAGCAGCCCACCTCGACTAGCGGGAGGGTTTGAGCAGTTCTTC
CASSPPRLAGGFEQFF
>TRBV5-1|.|.|TRBJ1-1
TGCGCCAGCAGCTTGCTCGGGGGGACTGAAGCTTTCTTT
CASSLLGGTEAFF
>TRBV19|.|TRBD1|TRBJ1-5
TGTGCCAGTAGTGTCGGGACAGGGCCTCATCAGCCCCAGCATTTT
CASSVGTGPHQPQHF
>TRBV7-2|few|TRBD1|TRBJ2-3
TGTGCCAGCAGCCAACAGGGGACGGTCGCAGATACGCAGTATTTT
CASSQQGTVADTQYF
>TRBV6-1|.|.|TRBJ1-4
TGTGCCAGCAGTGAAAGCTGGACTAATGAAAAACTGTTTTTT
CASSESWTNEKLFF
>TRBV7-2|.|TRBD2|TRBJ2-1
TGTGCCAGCAGCTTAGGGCTAGCGGGGGAGGGTGAGCAGTTCTTC
CASSLGLAGEGEQFF
>TRBV27|.|.|TRBJ2-7
TGTGCCAGCAGTCTAAGGCGGTTGTCGGAGGAGCAGTACTTC
CASSLRRLSEEQYF